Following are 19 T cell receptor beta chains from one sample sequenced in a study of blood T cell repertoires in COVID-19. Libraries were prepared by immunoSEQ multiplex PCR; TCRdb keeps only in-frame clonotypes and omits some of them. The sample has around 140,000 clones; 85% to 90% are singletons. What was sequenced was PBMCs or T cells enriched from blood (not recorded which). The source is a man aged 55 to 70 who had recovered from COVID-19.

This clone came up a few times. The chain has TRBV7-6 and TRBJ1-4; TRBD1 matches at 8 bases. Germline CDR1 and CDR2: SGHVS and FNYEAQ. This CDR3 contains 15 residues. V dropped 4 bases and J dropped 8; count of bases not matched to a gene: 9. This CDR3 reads CASSSSRGQVEKLFF. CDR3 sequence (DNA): TGTGCCAGCAGCTCCTCTAGGGGACAGGTCGAAAAACTGTTTTTT.

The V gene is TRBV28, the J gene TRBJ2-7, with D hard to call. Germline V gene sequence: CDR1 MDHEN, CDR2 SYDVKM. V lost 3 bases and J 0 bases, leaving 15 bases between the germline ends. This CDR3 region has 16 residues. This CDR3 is CASSLYLRQYSYEQYF. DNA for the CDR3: TGTGCCAGCAGTTTGTACTTGAGACAATACTCCTACGAGCAGTACTTC.

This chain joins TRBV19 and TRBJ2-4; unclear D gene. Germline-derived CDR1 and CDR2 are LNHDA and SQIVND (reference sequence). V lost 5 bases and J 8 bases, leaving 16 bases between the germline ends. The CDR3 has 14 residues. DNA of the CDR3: TGTGCCAGTAGTGCCAACTACCCCCCAGACATTCAGTACTTC. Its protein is CASSANYPPDIQYF.

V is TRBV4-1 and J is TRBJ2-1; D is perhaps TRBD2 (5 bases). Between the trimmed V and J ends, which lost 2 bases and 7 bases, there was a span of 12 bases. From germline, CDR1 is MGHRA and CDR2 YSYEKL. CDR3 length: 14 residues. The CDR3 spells CASSQLQEGNEQFF. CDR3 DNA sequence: TGCGCCAGCAGCCAACTCCAAGAGGGAAATGAGCAGTTCTTC.

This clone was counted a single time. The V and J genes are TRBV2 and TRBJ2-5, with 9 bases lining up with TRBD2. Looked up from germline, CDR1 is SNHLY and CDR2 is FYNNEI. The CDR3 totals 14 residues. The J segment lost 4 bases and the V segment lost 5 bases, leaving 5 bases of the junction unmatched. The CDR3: CASSSSGSGETQYF. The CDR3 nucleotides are TGTGCCAGCAGTAGTAGCGGGAGTGGAGAGACCCAGTACTTC.

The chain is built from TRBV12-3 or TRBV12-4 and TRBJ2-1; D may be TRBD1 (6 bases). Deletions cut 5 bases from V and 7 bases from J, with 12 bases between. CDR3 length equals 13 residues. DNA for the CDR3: TGTGCCAGCAGTGGCAAACAGGGAAATGAGCAGTTCTTC. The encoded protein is CASSGKQGNEQFF.

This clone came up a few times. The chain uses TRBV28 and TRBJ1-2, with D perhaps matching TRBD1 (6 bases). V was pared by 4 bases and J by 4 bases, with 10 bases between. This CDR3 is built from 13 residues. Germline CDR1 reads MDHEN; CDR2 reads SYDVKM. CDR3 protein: CASSSQGPYGYTF. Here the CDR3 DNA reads TGTGCCAGCAGTTCTCAGGGGCCCTATGGCTACACCTTC.

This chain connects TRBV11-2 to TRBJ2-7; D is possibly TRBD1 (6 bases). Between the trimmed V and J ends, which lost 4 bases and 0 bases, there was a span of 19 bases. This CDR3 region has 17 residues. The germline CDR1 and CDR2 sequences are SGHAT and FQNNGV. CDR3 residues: CASSYLKRDKNSYEQYF. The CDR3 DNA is TGTGCCAGCAGCTATTTAAAACGGGACAAAAACTCCTACGAGCAGTACTTC.

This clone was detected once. CDR3: CAISGPRVDETQYF. CDR3 DNA: TGTGCCATCAGTGGGCCCAGGGTGGACGAGACCCAGTACTTC. The chain combines TRBV10-3 with TRBJ2-5; a weak D match, TRBD1 (5 bases). Trimming stripped 4 bases from V and 5 bases from J, with 14 bases between. There are 14 residues in the CDR3. Germline CDR1 ENHRY, CDR2 SYGVKD.

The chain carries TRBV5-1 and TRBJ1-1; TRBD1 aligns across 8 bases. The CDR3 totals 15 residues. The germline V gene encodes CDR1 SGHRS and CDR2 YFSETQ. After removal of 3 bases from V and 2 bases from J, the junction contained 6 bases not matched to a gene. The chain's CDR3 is CASSSGGQGNTEAFF. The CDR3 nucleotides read TGCGCCAGCAGCTCGGGTGGACAGGGCAACACTGAAGCTTTCTTT.

CDR3 bases: TGTGCCAGCCGCTCGAGGCCGGGCTATGGCTACACCTTC. Amino acid sequence: CASRSRPGYGYTF. This rearrangement joins TRBV27 to TRBJ1-2; D remains unclear. The length of the CDR3 is 13 residues. V lost 8 bases and J 4 bases, leaving 14 bases between the germline ends. Per the germline V gene, CDR1 is MNHEY and CDR2 is SMNVEV (reference sequence).

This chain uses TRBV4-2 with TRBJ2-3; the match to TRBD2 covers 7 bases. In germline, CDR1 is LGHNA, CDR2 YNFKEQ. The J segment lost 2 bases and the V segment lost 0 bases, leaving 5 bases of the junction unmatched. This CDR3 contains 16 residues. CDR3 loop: CASSQDHLAATDTQYF. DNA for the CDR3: TGTGCCAGCAGCCAAGATCACCTAGCGGCCACAGATACGCAGTATTTT.

The CDR3 loop reads CASSASGTSNIDTQYF. DNA of the CDR3: TGTGCCAGCAGCGCTTCCGGGACTAGTAATATAGATACGCAGTATTTT. The chain uses TRBV9 and TRBJ2-3, with 8 bases aligning to TRBD2. The J segment lost 5 bases and the V segment lost 3 bases, leaving 11 bases of the junction unmatched. Germline V CDR1 and CDR2: SGDLS, YYNGEE. The CDR3 extends over 16 amino acids.

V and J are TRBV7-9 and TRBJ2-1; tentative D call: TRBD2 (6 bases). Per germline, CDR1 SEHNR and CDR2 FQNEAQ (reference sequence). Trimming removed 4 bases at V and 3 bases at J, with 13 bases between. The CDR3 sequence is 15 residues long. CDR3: CASSSRLVLYNEQFF. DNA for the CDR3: TGTGCCAGCAGCTCCCGACTAGTTCTCTACAATGAGCAGTTCTTC.

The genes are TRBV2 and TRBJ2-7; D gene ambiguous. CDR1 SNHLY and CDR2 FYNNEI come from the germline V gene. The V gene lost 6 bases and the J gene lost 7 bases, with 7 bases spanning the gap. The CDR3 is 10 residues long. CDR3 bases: TGTGCCAGCAGATACGGGGAGCAGTACTTC. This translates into CASRYGEQYF.

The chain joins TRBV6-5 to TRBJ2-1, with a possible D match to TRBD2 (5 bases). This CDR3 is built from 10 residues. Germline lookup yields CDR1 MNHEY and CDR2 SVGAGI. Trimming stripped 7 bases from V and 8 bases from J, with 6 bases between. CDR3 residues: CASKRHEQFF. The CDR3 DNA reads TGTGCCAGCAAGCGGCATGAGCAGTTCTTC.

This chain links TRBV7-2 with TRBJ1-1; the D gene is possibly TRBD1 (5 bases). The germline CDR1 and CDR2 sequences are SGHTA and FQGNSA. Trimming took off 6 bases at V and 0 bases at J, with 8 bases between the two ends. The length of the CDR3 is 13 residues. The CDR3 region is CASRRQLNTEAFF. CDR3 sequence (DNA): TGTGCCAGCAGGCGACAGTTGAACACTGAAGCTTTCTTT.

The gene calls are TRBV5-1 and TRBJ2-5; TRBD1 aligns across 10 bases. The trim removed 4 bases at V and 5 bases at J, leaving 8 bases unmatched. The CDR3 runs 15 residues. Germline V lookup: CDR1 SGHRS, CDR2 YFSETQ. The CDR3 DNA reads TGCGCCAGCAGCCCCCGACAGGGGGCGCGGGAGACCCAGTACTTC. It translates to CASSPRQGARETQYF.

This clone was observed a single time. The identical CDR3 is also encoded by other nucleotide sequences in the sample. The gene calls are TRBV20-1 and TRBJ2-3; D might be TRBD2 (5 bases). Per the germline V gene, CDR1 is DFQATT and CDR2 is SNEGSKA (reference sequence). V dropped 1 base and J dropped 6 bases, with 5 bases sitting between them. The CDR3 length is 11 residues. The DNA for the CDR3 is TGCAGTGCTAGAGCGGGGGATACGCAGTATTTT. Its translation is CSARAGDTQYF.